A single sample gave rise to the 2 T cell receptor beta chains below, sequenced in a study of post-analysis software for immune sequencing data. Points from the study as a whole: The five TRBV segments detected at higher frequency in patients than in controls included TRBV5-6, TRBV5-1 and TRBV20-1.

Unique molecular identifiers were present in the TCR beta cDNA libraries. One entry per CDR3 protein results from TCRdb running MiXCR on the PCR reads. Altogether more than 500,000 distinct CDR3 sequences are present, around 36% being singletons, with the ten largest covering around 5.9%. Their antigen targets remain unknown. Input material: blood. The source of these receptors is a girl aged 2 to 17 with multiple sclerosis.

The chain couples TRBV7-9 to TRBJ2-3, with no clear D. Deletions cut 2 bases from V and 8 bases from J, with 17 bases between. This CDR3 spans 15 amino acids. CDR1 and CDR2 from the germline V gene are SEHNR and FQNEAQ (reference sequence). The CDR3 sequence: CASSLRTTHEATQYF. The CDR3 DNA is TGTGCCAGCAGCTTAAGGACCACTCACGAGGCTACGCAGTATTTT.

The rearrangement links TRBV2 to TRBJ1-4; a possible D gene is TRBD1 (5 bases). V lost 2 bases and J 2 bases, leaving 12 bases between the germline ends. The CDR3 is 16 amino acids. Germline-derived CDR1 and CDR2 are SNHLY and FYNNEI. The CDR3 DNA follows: TGTGCCAGCAGTGAACAAGGGGCCTCGACTAATGAAAAACTGTTTTTT. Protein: CASSEQGASTNEKLFF.